This T cell receptor (beta chain) was profiled in a study of post-analysis software for immune sequencing data. Study at large: Progressive-relapsing, secondary progressive and relapsing-remitting multiple sclerosis were among the disease courses included.

This clonotype turned up a few times. Its antigen is unknown. With 5 bases removed from V and 5 bases from J, the gap between germline ends came to 21 bases. CDR3 size: 16 residues. Study-level points and caveats: Significantly decreased normalized Chao1 diversity was recorded for multiple sclerosis patients relative to controls. Controls showed lower frequencies than patients for five TRBV segments, and TRBV5-6, TRBV5-1 and TRBV20-1 were among these. Co-batched samples clustered tightly together by F measure.

Each TCR beta cDNA library carried unique molecular identifiers. A population of roughly 0.85 to 10 million T cells gave rise to approximately 500,000 cDNA molecules. TCRdb passed the PCR reads through MiXCR, listing each CDR3 protein once. The sample has 400,000 to 500,000 distinct CDR3 sequences; 39% are singletons. This chain uses TRBV12-3 or TRBV12-4 with TRBJ2-5, with D perhaps matching TRBD2 (6 bases). The source is a girl aged 2 to 10 with multiple sclerosis. What was sequenced was blood. CDR3 protein: CASSRPGPLSGETQYF. CDR3 DNA sequence: TGTGCCAGCAGTAGACCCGGCCCGCTCAGCGGGGAGACCCAGTACTTC.